This T cell receptor (beta chain) derives from a study of T cells in tuberculosis. As for the study in general: IGRA-negative adolescents, IGRA-positive adolescents with latent tuberculosis and adults with active tuberculosis formed this South African cohort.

In germline, CDR1 is SGHAT, CDR2 FQNNGV. CDR3 size: 17 residues. V lost 3 bases to trimming and J lost 2 bases; unmatched junction nucleotides: 10. Libraries were prepared by immunoSEQ multiplex PCR; TCRdb keeps only in-frame clonotypes and omits some of them. The sample consists of some 49,000 clones, about 96% of them appearing once. This clone has just one count. Noted time point: new active TB diagnosis, blood taken before or within 7 days of starting treatment. V usage is TRBV11-2 and J usage is TRBJ2-1, with 7 bases that match TRBD2. This clonotype was sampled from an adult with tuberculosis. Sequences were derived from PBMCs, sampled at tuberculosis diagnosis. CDR3 sequence: CASSLLHGRLPYNEQFF. As DNA, the CDR3 is TGTGCCAGCAGCTTGTTGCACGGGAGGCTTCCCTACAATGAGCAGTTCTTC.